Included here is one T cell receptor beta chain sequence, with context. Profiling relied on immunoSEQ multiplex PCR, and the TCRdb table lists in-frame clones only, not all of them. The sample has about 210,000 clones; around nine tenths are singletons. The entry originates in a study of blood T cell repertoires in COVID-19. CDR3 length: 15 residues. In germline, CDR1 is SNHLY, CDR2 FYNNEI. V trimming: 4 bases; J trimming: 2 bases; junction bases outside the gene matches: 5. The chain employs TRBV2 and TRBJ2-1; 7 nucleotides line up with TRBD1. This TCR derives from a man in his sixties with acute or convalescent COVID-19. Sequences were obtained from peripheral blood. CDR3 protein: CASSADQGAYNEQFF. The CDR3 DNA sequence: TGTGCCAGCAGTGCTGACCAGGGGGCCTACAATGAGCAGTTCTTC.